The 10 T cell receptor beta chains given below trace back to one sample, sequenced in a study of identical twins. A single record per CDR3 protein comes from TCRdb applying MiXCR to the 5' RACE reads. The sample yields 600,000 to 850,000 distinct CDR3 sequences, approximately 18% seen once. These data were also filed under a second study, of T cells expressing NK-cell markers.

Sequencing used PBMCs. The source of these receptors is a woman aged 18-35 years in good health.

This clonotype showed up just a few times. The rearrangement uses TRBV7-3 and TRBJ1-1; 8 bases line up with TRBD1. V shed 5 bases, J shed 6 bases, and the junction held 8 bases outside the gene matches. Germline V gives CDR1 SGHTA, CDR2 FQGTGA. CDR3 size: 14 residues. CDR3 region: CASSPGQGSAEAFF. CDR3 DNA: TGTGCCAGCAGCCCCGGACAGGGTTCCGCTGAAGCTTTCTTT.

The rearrangement uses TRBV20-1 and TRBJ2-2; tentatively, D is TRBD1 or TRBD2 (6 bases each). This CDR3 contains 17 residues. The germline V gene has CDR1 DFQATT and CDR2 SNEGSKA (reference sequence). V lost 1 base and J 0 bases, leaving 15 bases between the germline ends. The CDR3, as DNA: TGCAGTGCTAGAGGGTCCCCGGGGGCCGCGAACACCGGGGAGCTGTTTTTT. This sequence encodes CSARGSPGAANTGELFF.

The chain couples TRBV19 to TRBJ1-5; 9 nucleotides agree with TRBD1. This CDR3 has 14 residues. The trim removed 6 bases at V and 4 bases at J, leaving 4 bases unmatched. Germline CDR1 LNHDA, CDR2 SQIVND (reference sequence). CDR3 coding DNA: TGTGCCAGTAGGGGGACAGGGCCAAATCAGCCCCAGCATTTT. It translates to CASRGTGPNQPQHF.

This clonotype was detected a few times. The gene calls are TRBV11-3 and TRBJ2-1; D ambiguous. The CDR3 runs to 15 residues. Germline values: CDR1 SGHNT, CDR2 YENEEA. The V end lost 1 base, the J end lost 8 bases, and 15 bases lay between the germline ends. The CDR3: CASSLGTPITDEQFF. In nucleotides, the CDR3 is TGTGCCAGCAGCTTAGGGACCCCCATTACGGATGAGCAGTTCTTC.

This clonotype was seen a few times. CDR3 amino acids: CSAKRGSSTDTQYF. The DNA of the CDR3 is TGCAGTGCCAAGCGGGGGAGTAGCACAGATACGCAGTATTTT. V is TRBV20-1 and J is TRBJ2-3; 8 positions agree with TRBD2. The CDR3 covers 14 residues. After removal of 6 bases from V and 0 bases from J, the junction contained 5 bases not matched to a gene. The germline CDR1 and CDR2 sequences are DFQATT and SNEGSKA (reference sequence).

This clonotype was seen more than once but under ten times. V is TRBV6-5 and J is TRBJ1-1; no clear D gene. Germline V CDR1 and CDR2: MNHEY, SVGAGI. This CDR3 comprises 15 residues. With 0 bases removed from V and 3 bases from J, the gap between germline ends came to 11 bases. CDR3 bases: TGTGCCAGCAGTTACTCCCGGACGGATTACACTGAAGCTTTCTTT. This gives the protein CASSYSRTDYTEAFF.

This clonotype was detected many times. The chain is built from TRBV7-2 and TRBJ1-3; TRBD1 agrees at 8 bases. There are 13 residues in the CDR3. The germline V gene encodes CDR1 SGHTA and CDR2 FQGNSA. Trimming took 3 bases from V and 8 from J; bases not matched to a gene: 3. As DNA, the CDR3 is TGTGCCAGCAGCTTCGACAGGGGAGACACCATATATTTT. It codes for CASSFDRGDTIYF.

This clonotype was picked up a small number of times. The chain employs TRBV29-1 and TRBJ2-5; 8 positions agree with TRBD1. The trim removed 6 bases at V and 4 bases at J, leaving 7 bases unmatched. Germline V gene sequence: CDR1 SQVTM, CDR2 ANQGSEA. The CDR3 sequence is 13 residues long. The DNA for the CDR3 is TGCAGCGTCGTAAGACAGGGGCGAGAGACCCAGTACTTC. Protein product: CSVVRQGRETQYF.

A remark on this clonotype: A read error may produce the germline difference seen at one junction end. The rearrangement joins TRBV20-1 to TRBJ2-2; 10 bases are shared with TRBD2. CDR1 and CDR2 from the germline V gene are DFQATT and SNEGSKA (reference sequence). CDR3 length equals 16 residues. The CDR3 coding sequence is TGCAGTGCTAGAGAATGGACTAGCGGAAACACCCGGGAGCTGTTTTTT. Translated, it gives CSAREWTSGNTRELFF.

V and J are TRBV10-3 and TRBJ2-5, with D hard to call. Germline lookup yields CDR1 ENHRY and CDR2 SYGVKD. This CDR3 has 13 residues. V was pared by 4 bases and J by 1 base, with 7 bases between. In nucleotides, the CDR3 is TGTGCCATCAGTGGCAGTCTCCAAGAGACCCAGTACTTC. This gives the protein CAISGSLQETQYF.